This TCR beta chain was recorded in a study of T cell repertoires in cytomegalovirus infection. Study context: CMV infection plus the matching HLA type was flagged by public TCR beta signatures. Study results and caveats: The ex vivo response showed dominance by HLA-C-restricted CMV-specific TCR beta clonotypes. Public TCR beta family frequency separated CMV-and-HLA carriers, including in an independent cohort.

The germline CDR1 and CDR2 sequences are SGHAT and FQNNGV. The CDR3 consists of 14 residues. Trimming cost V 2 bases and J 6 bases, with 10 bases left between them. Details on this clonotype: Its target is unknown.

From the reads, TCRdb called clonotypes with MiXCR, one entry per CDR3 protein. The sample contains under 70,000 distinct CDR3 sequences, around 33% of which appear only once. The origin of this receptor is a human donor in good health (CMV status not recorded). Some clones in this sample may be carry-over from other donors' samples. The chain employs TRBV11-2 and TRBJ2-2; D gene unclear. The material sequenced was PBMCs, sequenced either directly or after in vitro stimulation (not recorded which). The CDR3 bases are TGTGCCAGCAGCTTATACCTGTTCTCCGGGGAGCTGTTTTTT. It codes for CASSLYLFSGELFF.